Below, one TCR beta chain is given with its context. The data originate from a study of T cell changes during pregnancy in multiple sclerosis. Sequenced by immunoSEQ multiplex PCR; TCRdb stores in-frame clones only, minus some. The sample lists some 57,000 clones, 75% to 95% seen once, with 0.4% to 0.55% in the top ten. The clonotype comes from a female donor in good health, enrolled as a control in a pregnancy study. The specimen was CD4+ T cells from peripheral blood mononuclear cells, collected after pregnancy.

This CDR3 reads CASSQDRQGAYEQYF. The CDR3 DNA follows: TGTGCCAGCAGCCAAGATCGCCAGGGGGCCTACGAGCAGTACTTC. The chain recombines TRBV4-2 with TRBJ2-7; TRBD1 aligns across 7 bases. The germline CDR1 and CDR2 sequences are LGHNA and YNFKEQ. The junction had 4 bases not matched to a gene; V was cut back by 0 bases and J by 2 bases. The CDR3 loop spans 15 amino acids.